Below, 22 T cell receptor beta chains from the same sample are listed, as sequenced in a study of Ad26.COV2.S vaccination and SARS-CoV-2 variants. Described treatment: around 19 received Ad26.COV2.S at low or high dose, single or two shots; 5 received placebo; per-sample allocation not given. The samples were gathered on day 63 after the first injection of vaccine or placebo. Data came from immunoSEQ multiplex PCR; TCRdb stores just in-frame clones and leaves some out. Of about 370,000 clones in the sample, more than 85% were seen once. The sample consisted of peripheral blood, taken in a trial of Ad26.COV2.S vaccine versus placebo. Source of these receptors: a person aged 18-60 years who received the Ad26.COV2.S COVID-19 vaccine or a placebo.

V is TRBV2 and J is TRBJ2-3; 7 nucleotides line up with TRBD2. V dropped 6 bases and J dropped 0; count of bases not matched to a gene: 6. CDR3 length equals 15 residues. CDR1 is SNHLY and CDR2 is FYNNEI in the germline V gene. CDR3 nucleotides: TGTGCCAGCAGCCCTAGCGGCGCTAGCACAGATACGCAGTATTTT. Translating it yields CASSPSGASTDTQYF.

The chain employs TRBV6-6 and TRBJ1-2; D unresolved. V was trimmed by 6 bases and J by 5 bases, leaving 13 bases between them. In germline, CDR1 is MNHNY, CDR2 SVGAGI (reference sequence). This CDR3 is 13 amino acids long. CDR3 residues: CASSWTDSYGYTF. As DNA, the CDR3 is TGTGCCAGCAGCTGGACGGACTCATATGGCTACACCTTC.

The V gene is TRBV30, the J gene TRBJ1-5; D call uncertain. CDR1 and CDR2 from the germline V gene are GTSNPN and SVGIG (reference sequence). Trimming removed 0 bases from V and 6 bases from J, with 12 bases in between. The CDR3 is 14 residues long. CDR3 sequence: CAWSVTVGTQPQHF. The CDR3 region has the DNA TGTGCCTGGAGTGTTACTGTCGGTACTCAGCCCCAGCATTTT.

V gene TRBV6-5 combines with J gene TRBJ1-4; D is uncertain. The CDR3 is 13 amino acids. V lost 6 bases to trimming and J lost 4 bases, with 9 bases between them. Germline V gives CDR1 MNHEY, CDR2 SVGAGI. This chain's CDR3 is CASRTPNNEKLFF. In DNA form, the CDR3 reads TGTGCCAGCAGGACGCCAAATAATGAAAAACTGTTTTTT.

CDR3: CASSLTGAEAFF. CDR3 DNA sequence: TGTGCCAGCAGCCTGACAGGGGCTGAAGCTTTCTTT. The gene calls are TRBV5-5 and TRBJ1-1, with 8 positions matching TRBD1. Germline trimming cut 4 bases from V and 6 bases from J; bases unmatched to any gene: 2. CDR3 size: 12 residues. Per germline, CDR1 SGHKS and CDR2 YYEKEE (reference sequence).

The V gene is TRBV7-6, the J gene TRBJ1-6; no reliable D call. This CDR3 comprises 11 residues. V gave up 8 bases and J gave up 9 bases, with 8 bases separating them. Germline CDR1 SGHVS, CDR2 FNYEAQ. The CDR3 coding sequence is TGTGCCAGCCGGTTGGGTTCACCCCTCCACTTT. This encodes CASRLGSPLHF. The whole variable domain, filled in from reference TRBV7-6 and TRBJ1-6, reads GAGVSQSPRYKVTKRGQDVALRCDPISGHVSLYWYRQALGQGPEFLTYFNYEAQQDKSGLPNDRFSAERPEGSISTLTIQRTEQRDSAMYRCASRLGSPLHFGNGTRLTVT.

CDR3 DNA: TGCGCCAGCAGACAGACAACTAATGAAAAACTGTTTTTT. Translated, it gives CASRQTTNEKLFF. The chain links TRBV10-1 to TRBJ1-4; no firm D call. V was clipped by 6 bases and J by 0 bases, with 5 bases between them. The CDR3 consists of 13 residues. Germline lookup yields CDR1 WNHNN and CDR2 SYGVQD (reference sequence).

This chain uses TRBV7-6 with TRBJ1-1; TRBD1 is a possible D gene (5 bases). Trimming took off 4 bases at V and 0 bases at J, with 15 bases between the two ends. Germline CDR1 and CDR2: SGHVS and FNYEAQ. The CDR3 runs to 16 residues. CDR3 protein: CASSSRDWEVNTEAFF. The DNA of the CDR3 is TGTGCCAGCAGCTCCAGGGATTGGGAGGTGAACACTGAAGCTTTCTTT.

The genes are TRBV6-1 and TRBJ1-2; 10 bases match TRBD1. Germline CDR1 reads MNHNS; CDR2 reads SASEGT. Trimming took 1 base from V and 4 from J; bases not matched to a gene: 6. The CDR3 extends over 16 amino acids. CDR3 loop: CASSEGGQGLSYGYTF. CDR3 DNA: TGTGCCAGCAGTGAAGGGGGACAGGGGTTGTCCTATGGCTACACCTTC.

The rearrangement uses TRBV30 and TRBJ2-7; 9 bases agree with TRBD2. The length of the CDR3 is 19 residues. Germline CDR1 GTSNPN, CDR2 SVGIG (reference sequence). Trimming at V came to 0 bases and at J to 3 bases, leaving 18 bases not matched to a gene. CDR3 protein: CAWSVRPLARGGSVYEQYF. CDR3 DNA sequence: TGTGCCTGGAGTGTACGACCTTTGGCGCGGGGGGGTTCAGTCTACGAGCAGTACTTC. Together with reference TRBV30 and TRBJ2-7, the CDR3 gives the full variable domain: SQTIHQWPATLVQPVGSPLSLECTVEGTSNPNLYWYRQAAGRGLQLLFYSVGIGQISSEVPQNLSASRPQDRQFILSSKKLLLSDSGFYLCAWSVRPLARGGSVYEQYFGPGTRLTVT.

V gene TRBV3-1 (or the pseudogene TRBV3-2) combines with J gene TRBJ2-3; D gene unclear. The CDR3 runs 11 residues. Germline V gene sequence: CDR1 LGHDT, CDR2 YNNKEL (reference sequence). The V gene lost 6 bases and the J gene lost 5 bases, with 6 bases spanning the gap. CDR3 loop: CASSQQDTQYF. CDR3 nucleotide sequence: TGTGCCAGCAGTCAACAAGATACGCAGTATTTT.

This clone was seen a few times. The J gene is TRBJ2-1, the V gene TRBV6-2 or TRBV6-3, with 12 bases lining up with TRBD2. Per germline, CDR1 MNHEY and CDR2 SVGEGT. CDR3 length: 15 amino acids. Trimming at V came to 5 bases and at J to 12 bases, leaving 11 bases not matched to a gene. CDR3 coding DNA: TGTGCCAGCAGTCTAGCGGGGGGGCCCCAAATCGGGCAGTTCTTC. It translates to CASSLAGGPQIGQFF.

The chain employs TRBV11-2 and TRBJ2-5, with D perhaps TRBD2 (5 bases). V lost 3 bases to trimming and J lost 7 bases, with 15 bases between them. CDR3 size: 14 residues. CDR1 SGHAT and CDR2 FQNNGV come from the germline V gene. This CDR3 is CASSFSGGAGTQYF. CDR3 sequence (DNA): TGTGCCAGCAGCTTTTCTGGAGGCGCGGGGACCCAGTACTTC.

This clone was detected only once. This chain joins TRBV14 and TRBJ2-2, with D perhaps TRBD1 or TRBD2 (5 bases each). Germline V gives CDR1 SGHDN, CDR2 FVKESK. The CDR3 is 15 amino acids. Trimming removed 5 bases from V and 4 bases from J, with 14 bases in between. The CDR3: CASSKLGPSTGELFF. For the CDR3, the DNA is TGTGCCAGCAGCAAACTGGGACCCTCCACCGGGGAGCTGTTTTTT. Complete variable domain (other parts from reference TRBV14 and TRBJ2-2): EAGVTQFPSHSVIEKGQTVTLRCDPISGHDNLYWYRRVMGKEIKFLLHFVKESKQDESGMPNNRFLAERTGGTYSTLKVQPAELEDSGVYFCASSKLGPSTGELFFGEGSRLTVL.

In nucleotides, the CDR3 is TGTGCCAGCAGTGAAGCAGGGTTAGCTTTCTTT. It specifies CASSEAGLAFF. J is TRBJ1-1 and V is TRBV2, with D unresolved. The CDR3 extends over 11 amino acids. The ends were cut back, 0 bases at V and 10 bases at J, with 6 bases in the middle. Germline V gives CDR1 SNHLY, CDR2 FYNNEI.

A note on this clone: Other DNA sequences in this specimen translate into the identical CDR3. The rearrangement uses TRBV5-4 and TRBJ1-1; D might be TRBD1 (6 bases). The CDR3 runs to 12 residues. The germline gives CDR1 SGHNT, CDR2 YYREEE (reference sequence). V lost 5 bases to trimming and J lost 1 base, with 6 bases between them. The CDR3 region is CASRGGNTEAFF. The CDR3 DNA sequence: TGTGCCAGCAGAGGGGGGAACACTGAAGCTTTCTTT.

This chain uses TRBV10-1 with TRBJ1-1; D uncertain. This CDR3 is 16 amino acids long. The V gene's germline CDR1 is WNHNN and CDR2 SYGVQD (reference sequence). Trimming left V 4 bases short and J 4 bases short, with 19 bases between. The chain's CDR3 is CASSAADRGYPTEAFF. The CDR3 DNA sequence: TGCGCCAGCAGTGCGGCGGATAGAGGGTATCCCACTGAAGCTTTCTTT.

The chain couples TRBV19 to TRBJ2-4; D unclear. There are 14 residues in the CDR3. The V gene's germline CDR1 is LNHDA and CDR2 SQIVND (reference sequence). V was clipped by 6 bases and J by 9 bases, with 18 bases between them. The CDR3 sequence is CASRPRPGPGIQYF. The DNA of the CDR3 is TGTGCCAGTAGACCTCGACCCGGACCGGGCATTCAGTACTTC.

The chain is built from TRBV7-8 and TRBJ2-7, with D uncertain. This CDR3 contains 18 residues. Deletions cut 2 bases from V and 0 bases from J, with 20 bases between. The germline gives CDR1 SGHVS, CDR2 FQNEAQ. For the CDR3, the DNA is TGTGCCAGCAGCTTACAATACTCCCCCCGGCAAGTCTCCTACGAGCAGTACTTC. Translated, it gives CASSLQYSPRQVSYEQYF.

The CDR3 region has the DNA TGTGCCAGCAGCTTAGATAACGGGTCACCCCTCCACTTT. It specifies CASSLDNGSPLHF. This chain uses TRBV11-2 with TRBJ1-6; D is ambiguous. Trimming pared 0 bases from V and 10 bases from J, leaving 7 bases between. The CDR3 has 13 amino acids. CDR1 is SGHAT and CDR2 is FQNNGV in the germline V gene.

The chain combines TRBV29-1 with TRBJ1-2, with D hard to call. Per germline, CDR1 SQVTM and CDR2 ANQGSEA. This CDR3 spans 12 amino acids. Trimming pared 7 bases from V and 8 bases from J, leaving 17 bases between. CDR3 region: CSAQSNPGGYTF. The CDR3 DNA sequence: TGCAGCGCACAATCTAACCCGGGAGGCTACACCTTC.

The CDR3 region is CASSLDEGETQYF. Written as DNA, the CDR3 is TGTGCCAGCAGCTTGGATGAGGGGGAGACCCAGTACTTC. The V call is TRBV5-4, the J call TRBJ2-5; either TRBD1 or TRBD2 may fit D (5 bases each). V lost 0 bases and J lost 5, with 8 bases in between. Germline assignment: CDR1 SGHNT and CDR2 YYREEE (reference sequence). The CDR3 is made up of 13 amino acids.